Below, 13 T cell receptor beta chains from the same sample are listed, as sequenced in a study of blood T cell repertoires in COVID-19. The method was immunoSEQ multiplex PCR; TCRdb's version includes in-frame clones alone and lacks a portion of them. The sample includes over 400,000 clones, about 89% of them seen just once. What was sequenced was peripheral blood. The receptors were gathered from a woman between 50 and 59 years old with COVID-19, enrolled during active disease.

This chain connects TRBV3-1 (or the pseudogene TRBV3-2) to TRBJ1-1; D perhaps matches TRBD1 (6 bases). V was clipped by 1 base and J by 5 bases, with 14 bases between them. The CDR3 totals 15 residues. Germline CDR1 LGHDT, CDR2 YNNKEL (reference sequence). CDR3 coding DNA: TGTGCCAGCAGCCAAGGCGCGACAGGCCAGACTGAAGCTTTCTTT. As protein: CASSQGATGQTEAFF.

V usage is TRBV7-3 and J usage is TRBJ2-3; a possible D gene is TRBD2 (5 bases). Per germline, CDR1 SGHTA and CDR2 FQGTGA. The CDR3 contains 13 residues. V dropped 5 bases and J dropped 4 bases, with 10 bases sitting between them. The CDR3 protein is CASSRSSPDTQYF. CDR3 nucleotide sequence: TGTGCCAGCAGCAGGTCTAGCCCAGATACGCAGTATTTT.

The chain links TRBV28 to TRBJ2-5, with D tentatively TRBD2 (5 bases). The CDR3 consists of 14 residues. V was cut by 5 bases and J by 5 bases, with 15 bases left in between. The germline V gene encodes CDR1 MDHEN and CDR2 SYDVKM. The CDR3 nucleotides read TGTGCCAGCAGTACGGACTTGCTGGATGAGACCCAGTACTTC. Amino acids: CASSTDLLDETQYF. Supplemented by reference TRBV28 and TRBJ2-5, the full variable domain reads DVKVTQSSRYLVKRTGEKVFLECVQDMDHENMFWYRQDPGLGLRLIYFSYDVKMKEKGDIPEGYSVSREKKERFSLILESASTNQTSMYLCASSTDLLDETQYFGPGTRLLVL.

J is TRBJ2-7 and V is TRBV30, with 8 bases that match TRBD1. CDR3 length equals 12 residues. V dropped 2 bases and J dropped 6; count of bases not matched to a gene: 3. Germline V gene data show CDR1 as GTSNPN and CDR2 as SVGIG (reference sequence). The CDR3 here is CAWSLDRGEQYF. The CDR3 nucleotides read TGTGCCTGGAGTCTTGACAGGGGCGAGCAGTACTTC. The full variable domain, with the rest looked up from reference TRBV30 and TRBJ2-7, is SQTIHQWPATLVQPVGSPLSLECTVEGTSNPNLYWYRQAAGRGLQLLFYSVGIGQISSEVPQNLSASRPQDRQFILSSKKLLLSDSGFYLCAWSLDRGEQYFGPGTRLTVT.

V gene TRBV3-1 (or the pseudogene TRBV3-2) combines with J gene TRBJ1-4; possibly TRBD1 for D (6 bases). V gave up 1 base and J gave up 3 bases, with 12 bases separating them. CDR3 length: 16 residues. Germline loops: CDR1 LGHDT, CDR2 YNNKEL (reference sequence). The CDR3 DNA follows: TGTGCCAGCAGCCAAGGGGGAAGGACAGCTAATGAAAAACTGTTTTTT. Translated: CASSQGGRTANEKLFF.

With regard to this clone: The identical CDR3 is also encoded by other nucleotide sequences in the sample. The chain joins TRBV6-6 to TRBJ1-1; D uncertain. Germline assignment: CDR1 MNHNY and CDR2 SVGAGI (reference sequence). V dropped 2 bases and J dropped 1 base, with 5 bases sitting between them. This CDR3 is 13 amino acids long. CDR3: CASSYTRNTEAFF. As DNA, the CDR3 is TGTGCCAGCAGTTACACAAGGAACACTGAAGCTTTCTTT.

V gene TRBV6-1 combines with J gene TRBJ2-7, with D possibly matching TRBD1 (6 bases). This CDR3 region has 15 residues. Trimming cost V 3 bases and J 2 bases, with 14 bases left between them. Germline loops: CDR1 MNHNS, CDR2 SASEGT. As DNA, the CDR3 is TGTGCCAGCAGTGAGATTAGACAGGAGCCCTACGAGCAGTACTTC. Translated, it gives CASSEIRQEPYEQYF.

The chain recombines TRBV6-5 with TRBJ1-2; 7 bases agree with TRBD1. This CDR3 is 14 amino acids long. The germline V gene encodes CDR1 MNHEY and CDR2 SVGAGI. V lost 6 bases to trimming and J lost 9 bases; unmatched junction nucleotides: 13. This CDR3 is CASRPGQVSLSYTF. The CDR3 coding sequence is TGTGCCAGCAGGCCTGGACAGGTCTCTCTCAGCTACACCTTC.

The gene calls are TRBV14 and TRBJ2-3; 9 bases match TRBD1. The germline V gene has CDR1 SGHDN and CDR2 FVKESK. The ends lost 2 bases at V and 4 bases at J; junction bases unmatched: 10. CDR3 length equals 17 residues. CDR3 bases: TGTGCCAGCAGCCAATCGGTTGAGTGGACAGGGGCAGATACGCAGTATTTT. It specifies CASSQSVEWTGADTQYF. Full variable domain (remainder filled in from reference TRBV14 and TRBJ2-3): EAGVTQFPSHSVIEKGQTVTLRCDPISGHDNLYWYRRVMGKEIKFLLHFVKESKQDESGMPNNRFLAERTGGTYSTLKVQPAELEDSGVYFCASSQSVEWTGADTQYFGPGTRLTVL.

This chain links TRBV11-3 with TRBJ2-1, with D possibly TRBD2 on 5 matching bases. Trimming took 5 bases from V and 5 from J, leaving 19 bases between them. The V gene's germline CDR1 is SGHNT and CDR2 YENEEA. CDR3 size: 16 residues. The CDR3 nucleotides read TGTGCCAGCAGCCCCTCGGGATCCGGAATCCACAATGAGCAGTTCTTC. It codes for CASSPSGSGIHNEQFF.

The genes are TRBV6-1 and TRBJ1-5, with unresolved D. Germline V gene lookup returns CDR1 MNHNS and CDR2 SASEGT. V was clipped by 4 bases and J by 0 bases, with 13 bases between them. The CDR3 has 16 residues. The DNA of the CDR3 is TGTGCCAGCAGTGGTCCCGCCGGGTATAGCAATCAGCCCCAGCATTTT. Translation gives CASSGPAGYSNQPQHF.

This chain links TRBV6-5 with TRBJ1-4; 10 positions match TRBD1. CDR1 MNHEY and CDR2 SVGAGI come from the germline V gene. The CDR3 extends over 14 amino acids. With V trimmed by 4 bases and J by 10 bases, 6 bases remained unmatched. The CDR3 here is CASSSGTGVGKLFF. The CDR3 DNA follows: TGTGCCAGCAGTTCCGGGACAGGGGTTGGAAAACTGTTTTTT.

The V and J genes are TRBV5-1 and TRBJ1-1; maybe TRBD1 (6 bases). Germline loops: CDR1 SGHRS, CDR2 YFSETQ. V lost 6 bases and J lost 5, with 20 bases in between. There are 15 residues in the CDR3. The CDR3 region has the DNA TGCGCCAGCACCCCGGGGGGGGCCGTAGGGACTGAAGCTTTCTTT. It translates to CASTPGGAVGTEAFF.